A selection of T cell receptor beta chains follows, all from one sample in a study of blood T cell repertoires in COVID-19. Assay: immunoSEQ multiplex PCR; the TCRdb copy retains only in-frame clones and omits some. The sample has about 400,000 clones, around nine tenths seen once. What was sequenced was PBMCs or T cells enriched from blood (not recorded which). The origin of the receptors is a woman aged 25 to 45 who had recovered from COVID-19. Each CDR3 is given with its conserved first and last residue. A D gene is named only where the DNA matches it firmly. Size is omitted from some rows. Given values are once, few, many or a class for expanded clones.

-	TRBV30	TRBJ2-3	16	TRBD1	CAWRGTGQGNTDTQYF	TGTGCCTGGAGGGGTACGGGACAGGGGAACACAGATACGCAGTATTTT
-	TRBV6-5	TRBJ1-2	15	-	CASSYYGGSNYGYTF	TGTGCCAGCAGTTACTACGGGGGGTCTAACTATGGCTACACCTTC
-	TRBV7-9	TRBJ2-5	11	-	CASSFPQRVYF	TGTGCCAGCAGCTTTCCGCAGAGGGTTTACTTC
once	TRBV5-4	TRBJ2-2	17	TRBD2	CASSRGLASGDTGELFF	TGTGCCAGCAGCCGGGGGCTGGCTAGCGGGGACACCGGGGAGCTGTTTTTT
-	TRBV28	TRBJ1-2	13	TRBD1	CASSMGQVRGYTF	TGTGCCAGCAGTATGGGACAGGTTCGGGGCTACACCTTC
-	TRBV19	TRBJ1-1	15	TRBD1	CASTHPGQGVIEAFF	TGTGCCAGTACCCATCCGGGACAGGGGGTCATTGAAGCTTTCTTT
-	TRBV3-1/TRBV3-2	TRBJ1-6	17	-	CASSQLSPSSYNSPLHF	TGTGCCAGCAGCCAATTAAGTCCTAGCTCCTATAATTCACCCCTCCACTTT
-	TRBV7-2	TRBJ2-2	15	-	CASSPMIARAGELFF	TGTGCCAGCAGCCCGATGATAGCTCGGGCCGGGGAGCTGTTTTTT
-	TRBV12-5	TRBJ2-2	16	TRBD2	CASGQRTSGNTGELFF	TGTGCTAGTGGTCAACGGACTAGTGGCAATACCGGGGAGCTGTTTTTT
-	TRBV18	TRBJ2-7	14	-	CASSYNGGSYEQYF	TGTGCCAGCTCATACAACGGGGGCTCCTACGAGCAGTACTTC
-	TRBV7-2	TRBJ2-7	17	TRBD2	CASSSPPGLAGPEEQYF	TGTGCCAGCAGCTCACCCCCTGGACTAGCGGGGCCGGAAGAGCAGTACTTC
-	TRBV6-2/TRBV6-3	TRBJ2-1	13	-	CASSSSSYNEQFF	TGTGCCAGCAGTTCCAGCTCCTACAATGAGCAGTTCTTC
-	TRBV9	TRBJ1-6	13	-	CASSVVGDSPLHF	TGTGCCAGCAGCGTAGTTGGAGATTCACCCCTCCACTTT
-	TRBV28	TRBJ2-7	17	-	CASSSSRSRGPQYEQYF	TGTGCCAGCAGTTCGTCCCGCTCCAGGGGACCCCAATACGAGCAGTACTTC
-	TRBV7-2	TRBJ1-5	14	-	CASSRNRAGQPQHF	TGTGCCAGCAGTAGAAACAGGGCGGGTCAGCCCCAGCATTTT
-	TRBV20-1	TRBJ1-2	12	-	CSASVEPFRYTF	TGCAGTGCTAGTGTGGAGCCTTTTCGCTACACCTTC
-	TRBV7-3	TRBJ2-1	18	-	CASSLSPITSLGSNEQFF	TGTGCCAGCAGCCTTTCACCCATAACTAGCCTGGGAAGCAATGAGCAGTTCTTC
-	TRBV15	TRBJ2-4	17	TRBD2	CATSRAREGRAKNIQYF	TGTGCCACCAGCAGAGCGCGGGAGGGCCGAGCCAAAAACATTCAGTACTTC
-	TRBV7-8	TRBJ2-2	18	TRBD2	CASSLQVALAGEMGELFF	TGTGCCAGCAGCTTACAGGTCGCCCTCGCGGGAGAGATGGGGGAGCTGTTTTTT
-	TRBV5-1	TRBJ1-2	14	-	CASSLVASNYGYTF	TGCGCCAGCAGCTTGGTGGCTTCTAACTATGGCTACACCTTC
-	TRBV7-2	TRBJ2-1	17	TRBD1	CASSFIGATGGHNEQFF	TGTGCCAGCAGCTTTATAGGGGCGACAGGGGGCCACAATGAGCAGTTCTTC
-	TRBV7-2	TRBJ2-3	14	TRBD1	CASRRQGSTDTQYF	TGTGCCAGCAGGAGACAGGGGAGCACAGATACGCAGTATTTT
-	TRBV28	TRBJ2-7	17	TRBD2	CASSLPRLAGRRYEQYF	TGTGCCAGCAGTTTACCCCGACTAGCGGGGCGACGCTACGAGCAGTACTTC
-	TRBV27	TRBJ1-2	13	TRBD1	CASSLTQGKGYTF	TGTGCCAGCAGCCTTACACAGGGGAAAGGCTACACCTTC
-	TRBV18	TRBJ1-5	15	-	CASSPGVDSNQPQHF	TGTGCCAGCTCACCGGGCGTGGATAGCAATCAGCCCCAGCATTTT
-	TRBV4-1	TRBJ2-3	20	-	CASSLSWDPAGGAWADTQYF	TGCGCCAGCAGCCTATCTTGGGACCCCGCCGGGGGAGCATGGGCAGATACGCAGTATTTT
-	TRBV5-4	TRBJ1-2	14	TRBD1	CASSQPGQGRGYTF	TGTGCCAGCAGCCAGCCGGGACAGGGGCGAGGCTACACCTTC
-	TRBV12-3/TRBV12-4	TRBJ1-2	13	TRBD1	CASSADRAHGYTF	TGTGCCAGCAGTGCCGACAGGGCCCATGGCTACACCTTC
-	TRBV27	TRBJ2-5	14	TRBD1	CASSSHDRGETQYF	TGTGCCAGCAGTTCGCACGACAGGGGAGAGACCCAGTACTTC